Shown below are 29 T cell receptor beta chains from a single sample sequenced in a study of identical twins. TCRdb itself ran the 5' RACE reads through MiXCR, one entry per CDR3 protein. Of under 300,000 distinct CDR3 sequences listed, roughly 13% were seen once; the top ten hold about 4%. These data were likewise used in another study, on yellow fever vaccine responses in identical twins.

The specimen was memory (CD45RO+) T cells sorted from blood. Receptors originate from a woman between 18 and 30 years old in good health.

This clonotype is medium-sized (0.01 to 0.1%) within its sample. The chain is built from TRBV29-1 and TRBJ2-1; 7 nucleotides agree with TRBD2. CDR3 size: 14 residues. Per the germline V gene, CDR1 is SQVTM and CDR2 is ANQGSEA. V was clipped by 4 bases and J by 4 bases; unmatched bases: 7. The CDR3 here is CSVGGGSGYNEQFF. The CDR3 region has the DNA TGCAGCGTTGGCGGGGGATCAGGGTACAATGAGCAGTTCTTC.

This sequence joins TRBV3-1 and TRBJ2-5; 12 nucleotides align to TRBD2. In germline, CDR1 is LGHDT, CDR2 YNNKEL (reference sequence). V gave up 7 bases and J gave up 5 bases; unmatched junction bases: 11. This CDR3 has 16 residues. CDR3 bases: TGTGCCAGCACCCCAGGACTAGCGGGATTGGGGGAGACCCAGTACTTC. It codes for CASTPGLAGLGETQYF.

This clonotype was found many times. This sequence joins TRBV2 and TRBJ1-5, with D maybe TRBD1 (5 bases). The germline V gene encodes CDR1 SNHLY and CDR2 FYNNEI. This CDR3 region has 13 residues. Trimming removed 10 bases from V and 0 bases from J, with 10 bases in between. The CDR3 loop reads CATGQDSNQPQHF. The CDR3 DNA is TGTGCCACGGGGCAGGATAGCAATCAGCCCCAGCATTTT.

This clonotype has a count of ten or more. V and J are TRBV4-1 and TRBJ2-5; 12 bases match TRBD2. The length of the CDR3 is 16 residues. Germline V gives CDR1 MGHRA, CDR2 YSYEKL. V dropped 3 bases and J dropped 3; count of bases not matched to a gene: 5. The CDR3 DNA reads as TGCGCCAGCAGCCAGTCCAGACTAGCGGGAGAAGAGACCCAGTACTTC. Translating gives CASSQSRLAGEETQYF.

The V gene is TRBV30, the J gene TRBJ2-7; D is ambiguous. The CDR3 spans 11 residues. Germline V CDR1 and CDR2: GTSNPN, SVGIG (reference sequence). V shed 1 base and J shed 3 bases, with 4 bases lying between them. CDR3 in amino acids: CAWSGDYEQYF. As DNA, the CDR3 is TGTGCCTGGAGTGGTGACTACGAGCAGTACTTC.

This chain connects TRBV28 to TRBJ2-7; 12 nucleotides align to TRBD2. Germline loops: CDR1 MDHEN, CDR2 SYDVKM. V gave up 8 bases and J gave up 12 bases; unmatched junction bases: 14. This CDR3 spans 14 amino acids. CDR3: CASQNTLAGGPGYF. The CDR3 nucleotides read TGTGCCAGCCAGAACACTCTAGCGGGAGGGCCAGGGTACTTC.

This clonotype has a handful of counts. V usage is TRBV7-2 and J usage is TRBJ2-3; D unclear. V dropped 1 base and J dropped 3 bases, with 5 bases sitting between them. This CDR3 contains 13 residues. Germline V gene sequence: CDR1 SGHTA, CDR2 FQGNSA. CDR3 amino acids: CASSLDRTDTQYF. The DNA for the CDR3 is TGTGCCAGCAGCTTAGACAGAACAGATACGCAGTATTTT. Full variable domain (missing parts from reference TRBV7-2 and TRBJ2-3): GAGVSQSPSNKVTEKGKDVELRCDPISGHTALYWYRQSLGQGLEFLIYFQGNSAPDKSGLPSDRFSAERTGGSVSTLTIQRTQQEDSAVYLCASSLDRTDTQYFGPGTRLTVL.

This clonotype was seen more than once but under ten times. This rearrangement joins TRBV4-3 to TRBJ2-1; TRBD2 aligns across 7 bases. The CDR3 consists of 17 residues. With V trimmed by 0 bases and J by 5 bases, 10 bases remained unmatched. Germline V lookup: CDR1 LGHNA, CDR2 YSLEER. CDR3 loop: CASSQEGAGRGDNEQFF. Written as DNA, the CDR3 is TGCGCCAGCAGCCAAGAAGGAGCGGGACGGGGCGACAATGAGCAGTTCTTC.

The chain has TRBV7-2 and TRBJ2-2, with 8 nucleotides matching TRBD2. The CDR3 length is 15 residues. The germline V gene has CDR1 SGHTA and CDR2 FQGNSA. V trimming: 1 base; J trimming: 5 bases; junction bases outside the gene matches: 3. The CDR3 nucleotides are TGTGCCAGCAGCTTAGTAGCGGGGAGGACCGGGGAGCTGTTTTTT. Amino acid sequence: CASSLVAGRTGELFF.

This clonotype was seen more than once but under ten times. V gene TRBV20-1 combines with J gene TRBJ2-7; 7 bases fit TRBD1. J lost 4 bases, V lost 5 bases, and 2 bases had no gene match. Germline-derived CDR1 and CDR2 are DFQATT and SNEGSKA (reference sequence). CDR3 length: 11 residues. For the CDR3, the DNA is TGCAGTGCTCAGGGGGAGTACGAGCAGTACTTC. It is translated as CSAQGEYEQYF.

CDR3 sequence: CASSPIQRSSYNEQFF. The CDR3 region has the DNA TGTGCCAGCAGCCCGATTCAGCGGAGCTCCTACAATGAGCAGTTCTTC. The chain joins TRBV7-2 to TRBJ2-1, with D perhaps matching TRBD2 (5 bases). The CDR3 runs 16 residues. V lost 5 bases and J lost 0, with 14 bases in between. Germline CDR1 reads SGHTA; CDR2 reads FQGNSA.

The chain carries TRBV20-1 and TRBJ2-1, with 9 bases identical to TRBD2. After removal of 1 base from V and 8 bases from J, the junction contained 9 bases not matched to a gene. The CDR3 runs 15 residues. CDR1 DFQATT and CDR2 SNEGSKA come from the germline V gene (reference sequence). The CDR3 reads CSARAEREAWDEQFF. In DNA, the CDR3 is TGCAGTGCTAGAGCAGAGCGGGAGGCCTGGGATGAGCAGTTCTTC.

This sequence joins TRBV3-1 and TRBJ2-5, with D maybe TRBD1 (7 bases). With 2 bases removed from V and 4 bases from J, the gap between germline ends came to 17 bases. This CDR3 is built from 16 residues. The V gene's germline CDR1 is LGHDT and CDR2 YNNKEL (reference sequence). This CDR3 reads CASSQRSPGGRETQYF. Here the CDR3 DNA reads TGTGCCAGCAGCCAAAGGTCGCCAGGGGGGAGAGAGACCCAGTACTTC.

At least ten counts were recorded for this clonotype. The chain uses TRBV5-1 and TRBJ2-5; D might be TRBD1 or TRBD2, each matching 5 bases. The V end was cut by 4 bases, the J end by 2 bases, with 12 bases between. Per germline, CDR1 SGHRS and CDR2 YFSETQ. CDR3 length: 14 amino acids. CDR3 sequence reads: CASSRDGRQETQYF. The CDR3 nucleotides are TGCGCCAGCAGCCGGGACGGTAGACAAGAGACCCAGTACTTC.

This sequence joins TRBV2 and TRBJ2-7; D remains ambiguous. From germline, CDR1 is SNHLY and CDR2 FYNNEI. The CDR3 consists of 12 residues. The V end was cut by 8 bases, the J end by 6 bases, with 14 bases between. In DNA, the CDR3 is TGTGCCAGCCTCCCGGCCAGAGGCGAGCAGTACTTC. Translation: CASLPARGEQYF.

This clonotype was found a few times. The gene calls are TRBV6-4 and TRBJ2-2; a weak D match, TRBD2 (5 bases). V shed 3 bases and J shed 1 base, with 6 bases lying between them. This CDR3 region has 14 residues. Germline values: CDR1 MRHNA, CDR2 SNTAGT. The chain's CDR3 is CASSDEGNTGELFF. The CDR3 DNA follows: TGTGCCAGCAGTGATGAGGGGAACACCGGGGAGCTGTTTTTT.

This clonotype was counted at least ten times. The rearrangement uses TRBV18 and TRBJ2-7, with 9 bases fitting TRBD1. Germline V gives CDR1 KGHSH, CDR2 LQKENI. Trimming removed 3 bases from V and 3 bases from J; junction bases left unmatched: 9. There are 16 residues in the CDR3. The DNA for the CDR3 is TGTGCCAGCTCACCTCCAGAGACAGGGGGTGACTACGAGCAGTACTTC. It is translated as CASSPPETGGDYEQYF.

This clonotype was counted only a few times. The chain couples TRBV20-1 to TRBJ2-1; D call uncertain. Germline assignment: CDR1 DFQATT and CDR2 SNEGSKA (reference sequence). Between the trimmed V and J ends, which lost 1 base and 7 bases, there was a span of 5 bases. The CDR3 contains 11 residues. The CDR3: CSARAVNEQFF. The CDR3 coding sequence is TGCAGTGCTAGAGCCGTTAATGAGCAGTTCTTC.

The CDR3 coding sequence is TGTGCCAGCTCGGCTAGCGCTTTACAAGGGGAGCAGTTCTTC. Protein product: CASSASALQGEQFF. The V and J genes are TRBV2 and TRBJ2-1, with D possibly TRBD2 on 6 matching bases. The CDR3 extends over 14 amino acids. V lost 8 bases to trimming and J lost 10 bases, with 21 bases between them. Germline CDR1 is SNHLY and CDR2 is FYNNEI. The full variable domain, completed using reference TRBV2 and TRBJ2-1, is EPEVTQTPSHQVTQMGQEVILRCVPISNHLYFYWYRQILGQKVEFLVSFYNNEISEKSEIFDDQFSVERPDGSNFTLKIRSTKLEDSAMYFCASSASALQGEQFFGPGTRLTVL.

This clonotype was seen at least ten times. The chain employs TRBV7-2 and TRBJ2-1, with no clear D. The CDR3 has 13 amino acids. V lost 1 base and J 8 bases, leaving 9 bases between the germline ends. Germline V gene lookup returns CDR1 SGHTA and CDR2 FQGNSA. The CDR3 region is CASSLGRQDEQFF. The CDR3 nucleotides read TGTGCCAGCAGCTTAGGACGCCAGGATGAGCAGTTCTTC.

This clonotype was seen more than once but under ten times. The CDR3 region has the DNA TGTGCCAGCAGTTTATCGAGGGGGGCGACTGAAGCTTTCTTT. Its protein is CASSLSRGATEAFF. This sequence joins TRBV27 and TRBJ1-1; weak D call: TRBD1 (6 bases). The V end was cut by 0 bases, the J end by 5 bases, with 10 bases between. Germline CDR1 is MNHEY and CDR2 is SMNVEV (reference sequence). CDR3 length: 14 residues.

The chain joins TRBV11-2 to TRBJ2-7; 9 nucleotides align to TRBD1. Germline CDR1 is SGHAT and CDR2 is FQNNGV. The V and J ends lost 4 bases and 4 bases, in that order; junction bases with no gene match: 8. This CDR3 region has 15 residues. The CDR3 bases are TGTGCCAGCAGCTCCACAGGGGGCGTTTTGTACGAGCAGTACTTC. This codes for CASSSTGGVLYEQYF.

CDR3 in amino acids: CASSPSRQGATGYTF. The CDR3 coding sequence is TGTGCCAGCAGTCCCAGCCGACAGGGGGCAACTGGCTACACCTTC. The V gene is TRBV27, the J gene TRBJ1-2; TRBD1 aligns across 10 bases. Germline CDR1 and CDR2: MNHEY and SMNVEV (reference sequence). With V trimmed by 5 bases and J by 7 bases, 10 bases remained unmatched. This CDR3 comprises 15 residues.

This clonotype was counted between two and nine times. The CDR3 bases are TGCGCCAGCAGCTTGGCTGGCGGGGGGGACAATGAGCAGTTCTTC. Translated, it gives CASSLAGGGDNEQFF. The chain uses TRBV5-1 and TRBJ2-1; 9 nucleotides agree with TRBD2. J was trimmed by 5 bases and V by 0 bases; bases with no gene match: 3. The CDR3 has 15 amino acids. Germline loops: CDR1 SGHRS, CDR2 YFSETQ.

This clonotype was counted a few times. V usage is TRBV3-1 and J usage is TRBJ2-5; the D is unclear. This CDR3 has 14 residues. Germline loops: CDR1 LGHDT, CDR2 YNNKEL (reference sequence). V was clipped by 2 bases and J by 5 bases, with 12 bases between them. The CDR3 here is CASSQFSGAETQYF. The CDR3, as DNA: TGTGCCAGCAGCCAATTCTCTGGCGCGGAGACCCAGTACTTC.

The chain joins TRBV5-6 to TRBJ2-2, with 10 nucleotides matching TRBD2. From germline, CDR1 is SGHDT and CDR2 YYEEEE. The junction had 7 bases not matched to a gene; V was cut back by 3 bases and J by 5 bases. This CDR3 is built from 16 residues. The CDR3 reads CASSSIAGGRTGELFF. The CDR3 DNA reads TGTGCCAGCAGCTCAATAGCGGGAGGCAGAACCGGGGAGCTGTTTTTT.

This clonotype was detected only a few times. The CDR3: CASRGGRWAGELFF. CDR3 sequence (DNA): TGTGCCAGCAGAGGGGGCCGTTGGGCCGGGGAGCTGTTTTTT. The gene calls are TRBV12-3 or TRBV12-4 and TRBJ2-2, with 7 bases that match TRBD1. The CDR3 sequence is 14 residues long. J lost 6 bases, V lost 6 bases, and 7 bases had no gene match.

In its sample, this clonotype was seen a few times. This chain joins TRBV27 and TRBJ1-3; unclear D gene. Germline V gene sequence: CDR1 MNHEY, CDR2 SMNVEV (reference sequence). This CDR3 has 15 residues. Trimming took 6 bases from V and 0 from J, leaving 12 bases between them. As DNA, the CDR3 is TGTGCCAGCAGGAATTCTAAATCCTCTGGAAACACCATATATTTT. Its translation is CASRNSKSSGNTIYF.

This clonotype was recorded a few times. The chain combines TRBV5-5 with TRBJ1-1, with D possibly being TRBD1 (5 bases). The CDR3 totals 14 residues. The germline V and J ends were trimmed by 5 bases and 0 bases, with 11 bases remaining between them. CDR1 and CDR2 from the germline V gene are SGHKS and YYEKEE (reference sequence). CDR3 sequence: CASRTAPLNTEAFF. In DNA form, the CDR3 reads TGTGCCAGCAGGACAGCCCCCTTGAACACTGAAGCTTTCTTT. The full variable domain, with the rest looked up from reference TRBV5-5 and TRBJ1-1, is DAGVTQSPTHLIKTRGQQVTLRCSPISGHKSVSWYQQVLGQGPQFIFQYYEKEERGRGNFPDRFSARQFPNYSSELNVNALLLGDSALYLCASRTAPLNTEAFFGQGTRLTVV.